The 29 T cell receptor beta chains below were found in one sample sequenced in a study of T cell responses to AZD1222 COVID-19 vaccine listed by TCRdb under 2021. In light of the paper, this sample's time point label describes: baseline before first vaccination. The library was made by the immunoSEQ multiplex PCR assay. The clones in this table, taken by TCRdb from immuneACCESS, are in-frame only. Not every clone is retained; where verified, under half of the shortfall comes from an unresolved V gene, and the cause of the rest is unknown. Within this sample are 96,000 or so clones, with roughly 90% of them counted one time only. Roughly 24% of the sample is held by the ten biggest clonotypes. The sequencing used peripheral blood, collected on day 0 of AZD1222 vaccination. All receptors derive from an adult in good health.

The chain combines TRBV19 with TRBJ2-1; 14 positions match TRBD2. V shed 6 bases, J shed 6 bases, and the junction held 4 bases outside the gene matches. Germline CDR1 is LNHDA and CDR2 is SQIVND (reference sequence). The CDR3 is 15 residues long. The CDR3 DNA reads as TGTGCCAGTAGGACCGGGACTAGCGGGAGCAATGAGCAGTTCTTC. This translates into CASRTGTSGSNEQFF.

This clone appeared once. This sequence joins TRBV28 and TRBJ1-1, with a tentative D call TRBD1 (5 bases). The CDR3 contains 15 residues. With 9 bases removed from V and 4 bases from J, the gap between germline ends came to 21 bases. CDR1 and CDR2 (germline): MDHEN, SYDVKM. CDR3 sequence (DNA): TGTGCCAGTCCCCGCCCCGGTTCTAGGGGCACTGAAGCTTTCTTT. Amino acids: CASPRPGSRGTEAFF.

V usage is TRBV9 and J usage is TRBJ2-7; TRBD1 matches at 8 bases. In germline, CDR1 is SGDLS, CDR2 YYNGEE. With V trimmed by 3 bases and J by 0 bases, 2 bases remained unmatched. CDR3 length: 14 amino acids. Here the CDR3 reads CASSGGQGSYEQYF. CDR3 nucleotide sequence: TGTGCCAGCAGCGGCGGACAGGGCTCCTACGAGCAGTACTTC.

Notes on this clone: Additional DNA sequences in this sample encode the identical CDR3. The V and J genes are TRBV9 and TRBJ2-3; D possibly corresponds to TRBD2 (5 bases). This CDR3 has 14 amino acids. V was pared by 0 bases and J by 2 bases, with 7 bases between. Germline V CDR1 and CDR2: SGDLS, YYNGEE. CDR3 in amino acids: CASSVGGYTDTQYF. The DNA for the CDR3 is TGTGCCAGCAGCGTAGGAGGGTACACAGATACGCAGTATTTT.

The J gene is TRBJ2-2, the V gene TRBV18; no firm D call. This CDR3 spans 14 amino acids. Between the trimmed V and J ends, which lost 6 bases and 2 bases, there was a span of 10 bases. Germline V CDR1 and CDR2: KGHSH, LQKENI. CDR3 in DNA: TGTGCCAGCTCGCCCAGGAGTAACACCGGGGAGCTGTTTTTT. This encodes CASSPRSNTGELFF.

This chain joins TRBV28 and TRBJ1-2; no definite D call. The CDR3 has 15 residues. V lost 6 bases and J 6 bases, leaving 20 bases between the germline ends. Germline CDR1 is MDHEN and CDR2 is SYDVKM. The chain's CDR3 is CASRPGSLPINGYTF. CDR3 bases: TGTGCCAGCAGGCCCGGGAGCCTACCCATTAATGGCTACACCTTC.

The chain carries TRBV28 and TRBJ1-2; TRBD1 aligns across 9 bases. Germline values: CDR1 MDHEN, CDR2 SYDVKM. With V trimmed by 5 bases and J by 4 bases, 5 bases remained unmatched. The CDR3 consists of 14 residues. CDR3 coding DNA: TGTGCCAGCAGTCTCCGGGACAGGGCCTATGGCTACACCTTC. Translation gives CASSLRDRAYGYTF.

CDR3 sequence reads: CASSVRQGPHYEQYF. Written as DNA, the CDR3 is TGTGCCAGTAGTGTCCGACAGGGGCCCCACTACGAGCAGTACTTC. V gene TRBV19 combines with J gene TRBJ2-7; TRBD1 matches 8 bases. The trim removed 5 bases at V and 3 bases at J, leaving 9 bases unmatched. There are 15 residues in the CDR3. Germline loops: CDR1 LNHDA, CDR2 SQIVND (reference sequence).

The CDR3: CASSYQIEADEQFF. CDR3 coding DNA: TGTGCCAGCAGTTACCAGATAGAGGCCGATGAGCAGTTCTTC. The chain combines TRBV6-2 or TRBV6-3 with TRBJ2-1; D is uncertain. This CDR3 spans 14 amino acids. Trimming took off 2 bases at V and 8 bases at J, with 13 bases between the two ends. Per germline, CDR1 MNHEY and CDR2 SVGEGT.

This chain uses TRBV4-3 with TRBJ1-4, with D unresolved. CDR1 LGHNA and CDR2 YSLEER come from the germline V gene. This CDR3 is 15 amino acids long. V lost 1 base, J lost 3 bases, and 9 bases lay in between. The CDR3 here is CASSQANSANEKLFF. The DNA for the CDR3 is TGCGCCAGCAGCCAAGCGAATTCGGCTAATGAAAAACTGTTTTTT.

This clone was detected once. This chain joins TRBV18 and TRBJ2-7, with 7 bases lining up with TRBD1. Germline lookup yields CDR1 KGHSH and CDR2 LQKENI. The CDR3 contains 12 residues. Germline trimming cut 6 bases from V and 4 bases from J; bases unmatched to any gene: 3. The CDR3 is CASSRQGYEQYF. CDR3 nucleotide sequence: TGTGCCAGCTCGCGACAGGGTTACGAGCAGTACTTC.

This chain links TRBV6-5 with TRBJ2-1, with 13 nucleotides matching TRBD2. V was pared by 6 bases and J by 7 bases, with 3 bases of the junction left unmatched. CDR3 length equals 14 residues. CDR1 is MNHEY, CDR2 SVGAGI, per germline. The CDR3 here is CASSSTSGRNEQFF. The CDR3 coding sequence is TGTGCCAGCAGCTCGACTAGCGGGAGGAATGAGCAGTTCTTC.

The V and J genes are TRBV5-6 and TRBJ2-3; D may correspond to TRBD1 or TRBD2 (5 bases each). CDR3 size: 16 residues. The germline V and J ends were trimmed by 4 bases and 5 bases, with 20 bases remaining between them. Germline V gene sequence: CDR1 SGHDT, CDR2 YYEEEE. CDR3: CASSENPGTMKDTQYF. The CDR3 region has the DNA TGTGCCAGCAGCGAGAATCCCGGGACGATGAAAGATACGCAGTATTTT. Full variable domain (rest looked up from reference TRBV5-6 and TRBJ2-3): DAGVTQSPTHLIKTRGQQVTLRCSPKSGHDTVSWYQQALGQGPQFIFQYYEEEERQRGNFPDRFSGHQFPNYSSELNVNALLLGDSALYLCASSENPGTMKDTQYFGPGTRLTVL.

This rearrangement joins TRBV19 to TRBJ1-1, with D possibly TRBD1 on 5 matching bases. The CDR3 is 13 amino acids. V was clipped by 10 bases and J by 6 bases, with 18 bases between them. The germline V gene has CDR1 LNHDA and CDR2 SQIVND (reference sequence). CDR3 residues: CATGLLRGAEAFF. The CDR3 coding sequence is TGTGCCACGGGACTTCTCCGAGGCGCTGAAGCTTTCTTT. Based on the CDR3 plus reference TRBV19 and TRBJ1-1, the full variable domain is DGGITQSPKYLFRKEGQNVTLSCEQNLNHDAMYWYRQDPGQGLRLIYYSQIVNDFQKGDIAEGYSVSREKKESFPLTVTSAQKNPTAFYLCATGLLRGAEAFFGQGTRLTVV.

This chain uses TRBV18 with TRBJ2-2; no firm D call. The CDR3 has 15 amino acids. CDR1 and CDR2 (germline): KGHSH, LQKENI. V dropped 2 bases and J dropped 0 bases, with 7 bases sitting between them. CDR3: CASSPANSNTGELFF. The CDR3 DNA sequence: TGTGCCAGCTCACCAGCGAATTCGAACACCGGGGAGCTGTTTTTT.

The J gene is TRBJ2-3, the V gene TRBV7-2, with TRBD2 as a possible D gene (6 bases). CDR3 length: 13 residues. Trimming removed 5 bases at V and 6 bases at J, with 12 bases between. CDR1 and CDR2 from the germline V gene are SGHTA and FQGNSA. The CDR3 reads CASSKEGIDTQYF. The CDR3 bases are TGTGCCAGCAGCAAGGAGGGGATTGATACGCAGTATTTT.

This clone was seen just once. The J gene is TRBJ1-5, the V gene TRBV6-5; TRBD1 matches at 9 bases. The CDR3 runs 15 residues. Looked up from germline, CDR1 is MNHEY and CDR2 is SVGAGI. The V and J ends lost 8 bases and 2 bases, in that order; junction bases with no gene match: 7. The CDR3 sequence is CASCTGGGGNQPQHF. The CDR3 DNA sequence: TGTGCCAGCTGCACAGGGGGCGGTGGCAATCAGCCCCAGCATTTT.

The chain has TRBV6-2 or TRBV6-3 and TRBJ2-1; maybe TRBD2 (7 bases). Between the trimmed V and J ends, which lost 5 bases and 5 bases, there was a span of 16 bases. The CDR3 is 15 residues long. Germline V gives CDR1 MNHEY, CDR2 SVGEGT. The CDR3 nucleotides are TGTGCCAGCAGTCACAGCGGGACACTAAACAATGAGCAGTTCTTC. Its protein is CASSHSGTLNNEQFF.

This clone has only one observation. The rearrangement uses TRBV4-2 and TRBJ1-5; D gene uncertain. V lost 1 base, J lost 4 bases, and 11 bases lay in between. The CDR3 runs to 15 residues. Per the germline V gene, CDR1 is LGHNA and CDR2 is YNFKEQ. The CDR3 DNA is TGTGCCAGCAGCCAAGGTGAGGACCAAAATCAGCCCCAGCATTTT. Translated: CASSQGEDQNQPQHF.

The chain recombines TRBV3-1 (or the pseudogene TRBV3-2) with TRBJ1-1; D unclear. The CDR3 contains 15 residues. Germline CDR1 and CDR2: LGHDT and YNNKEL (reference sequence). With 4 bases removed from V and 1 base from J, the gap between germline ends came to 13 bases. In DNA form, the CDR3 reads TGTGCCAGCAGCCCATTAGGGTCAGGGAACACTGAAGCTTTCTTT. It codes for CASSPLGSGNTEAFF.

The chain joins TRBV19 to TRBJ2-6, with D maybe TRBD1 (6 bases). This CDR3 has 15 residues. Deletions cut 11 bases from V and 0 bases from J, with 14 bases between. The germline V gene encodes CDR1 LNHDA and CDR2 SQIVND (reference sequence). The CDR3 DNA reads TGTGCCTCTGGACAGATCCTCTCTGGGGCCAACGTCCTGACTTTC. Protein product: CASGQILSGANVLTF. The full variable domain, completed using reference TRBV19 and TRBJ2-6, is DGGITQSPKYLFRKEGQNVTLSCEQNLNHDAMYWYRQDPGQGLRLIYYSQIVNDFQKGDIAEGYSVSREKKESFPLTVTSAQKNPTAFYLCASGQILSGANVLTFGAGSRLTVL.

The gene calls are TRBV2 and TRBJ2-3, with TRBD2 matching 7 bases. Germline trimming cut 3 bases from V and 2 bases from J; bases unmatched to any gene: 5. The germline V gene encodes CDR1 SNHLY and CDR2 FYNNEI. CDR3 length: 15 residues. The CDR3 loop reads CASSDKRGPTDTQYF. The CDR3 nucleotides read TGTGCCAGCAGTGACAAGCGGGGCCCCACAGATACGCAGTATTTT.

The CDR3 sequence is CASSQDAGPGDEQYF. CDR3 bases: TGCGCCAGCAGCCAAGATGCGGGCCCTGGCGACGAGCAGTACTTC. The chain employs TRBV4-3 and TRBJ2-7; the D gene is possibly TRBD2 (5 bases). The length of the CDR3 is 15 residues. Germline V gene data show CDR1 as LGHNA and CDR2 as YSLEER. Deletions cut 0 bases from V and 5 bases from J, with 14 bases between.

The gene calls are TRBV5-1 and TRBJ1-4; D remains ambiguous. Germline CDR1 and CDR2: SGHRS and YFSETQ. The V and J ends lost 4 bases and 3 bases respectively, with 13 bases between them. This CDR3 contains 15 residues. CDR3 loop: CASSLTYLPNEKLFF. DNA of the CDR3: TGCGCCAGCAGCCTCACTTATCTCCCTAATGAAAAACTGTTTTTT. Complete variable domain (other parts from reference TRBV5-1 and TRBJ1-4): KAGVTQTPRYLIKTRGQQVTLSCSPISGHRSVSWYQQTPGQGLQFLFEYFSETQRNKGNFPGRFSGRQFSNSRSEMNVSTLELGDSALYLCASSLTYLPNEKLFFGSGTQLSVL.

The gene calls are TRBV10-3 and TRBJ1-3; TRBD1 matches at 8 bases. The CDR3 sequence is 15 residues long. The ends lost 0 bases at V and 7 bases at J; junction bases unmatched: 5. Germline V gene sequence: CDR1 ENHRY, CDR2 SYGVKD. CDR3 region: CAISESTGAQNTIYF. The CDR3 DNA sequence: TGTGCCATCAGTGAGTCGACAGGGGCGCAGAACACCATATATTTT.

This chain links TRBV9 with TRBJ1-6; a possible D gene is TRBD1 (5 bases). This CDR3 contains 14 residues. V was trimmed by 0 bases and J by 10 bases, leaving 11 bases between them. CDR1 and CDR2 (germline): SGDLS, YYNGEE. The CDR3 nucleotides are TGTGCCAGCAGCGTAGGGGCCGCAGGGTCACCCCTCCACTTT. Amino acid sequence: CASSVGAAGSPLHF.

The chain couples TRBV6-5 to TRBJ2-7; TRBD2 aligns across 7 bases. This CDR3 spans 14 amino acids. The V gene's germline CDR1 is MNHEY and CDR2 SVGAGI. The J segment lost 6 bases and the V segment lost 2 bases, leaving 7 bases of the junction unmatched. Written as DNA, the CDR3 is TGTGCCAGCAGTTACGGCGGCAGGGAGGGCGAGCAGTACTTC. Protein sequence: CASSYGGREGEQYF.

The genes are TRBV4-1 and TRBJ1-1; TRBD1 might be the D (6 bases). Germline V gene lookup returns CDR1 MGHRA and CDR2 YSYEKL. V lost 4 bases to trimming and J lost 5 bases, with 11 bases between them. There are 13 residues in the CDR3. The CDR3 bases are TGCGCCAGCAGCCTCAGGGGCGGGACTGAAGCTTTCTTT. Translation: CASSLRGGTEAFF.

The chain employs TRBV3-1 (or the pseudogene TRBV3-2) and TRBJ2-3; 7 bases agree with TRBD2. The V and J ends lost 3 bases and 2 bases, in that order; junction bases with no gene match: 5. The CDR3 contains 15 residues. The V gene's germline CDR1 is LGHDT and CDR2 YNNKEL (reference sequence). The CDR3 protein is CASSHLERDTDTQYF. The CDR3 region has the DNA TGTGCCAGCAGCCATTTGGAGCGGGACACAGATACGCAGTATTTT.